A selection of T cell receptor beta chains follows, all from one sample in a study of cytomegalovirus exposure and HLA in healthy donors. TCRdb's table, derived via immunoSEQ multiplex PCR, lists solely in-frame clones and lacks some. The sample has about 87,000 clones, around 8% seen once. The specimen was PBMCs. The origin of the receptors is a middle-aged man in good health and CMV-seronegative. The CDR3 runs from the conserved cysteine through the conserved F or W.

TRBJ2-7 TRBV28 CASSPGSTGGTYEQYF
TRBJ1-1 TRBV13 CASSLQTTPAFF
TRBJ2-3 TRBV11-3 CASSARDSGTDTQYF
TRBJ2-6 TRBV9 CASSVTNRAGANVLTF
TRBJ2-7 TRBV5-1 CASRRGDYEQYF
TRBJ2-3 TRBV11-2 CASSPRLAGGGDTQYF
TRBJ2-3 TRBV6-1 CASRENKGGTDTQYF
TRBJ2-2 TRBV2 CASSAVGGPTGELFF
TRBJ1-1 TRBV28 CASTGGVPGPAFF
TRBJ1-6 TRBV9 CASSALEGGAGTLHF
TRBJ1-4 TRBV6-4 CASSAFPGGEKLFF
TRBJ2-1 TRBV2 CASHRSGISYNEQFF
TRBJ2-2 TRBV7-9 CASSLELRQTGELFF
TRBJ2-2 TRBV6-5 CASSWTSGGADGELFF
TRBJ2-7 TRBV10-3 CAIRSQREQYF
TRBJ2-6 TRBV5-1 CASSRRQGTGNVLTF
TRBJ1-3 TRBV21-1 CASNRTGDGGNTIYF
TRBJ1-2 TRBV29-1 CSVARNYGYTF
TRBJ2-7 TRBV2 CASSFLAPEQYF
TRBJ1-2 TRBV27 CASSLVGQGNYGYTF
TRBJ2-7 TRBV5-4 CASSLGTNSYEQYF
TRBJ2-5 TRBV6-1 CASSEAAGTGEETQYF
TRBJ2-2 TRBV9 CASSVGGYGRNTGELFF
TRBJ2-2 TRBV9 CASSPGTRNTGELFF
TRBJ2-7 TRBV5-4 CASSFGQGSYEQYF
TRBJ2-6 TRBV19 CASSPTPGVPQSGANVLTF
TRBJ1-2 TRBV20-1 CSARDNIHTF
TRBJ2-2 TRBV6-5 CASSRDTNTGELFF
TRBJ1-5 TRBV10-2 CASSEPPTGGSNQPQHF
TRBJ2-7 TRBV10-1 CASSEGQGSEQYF